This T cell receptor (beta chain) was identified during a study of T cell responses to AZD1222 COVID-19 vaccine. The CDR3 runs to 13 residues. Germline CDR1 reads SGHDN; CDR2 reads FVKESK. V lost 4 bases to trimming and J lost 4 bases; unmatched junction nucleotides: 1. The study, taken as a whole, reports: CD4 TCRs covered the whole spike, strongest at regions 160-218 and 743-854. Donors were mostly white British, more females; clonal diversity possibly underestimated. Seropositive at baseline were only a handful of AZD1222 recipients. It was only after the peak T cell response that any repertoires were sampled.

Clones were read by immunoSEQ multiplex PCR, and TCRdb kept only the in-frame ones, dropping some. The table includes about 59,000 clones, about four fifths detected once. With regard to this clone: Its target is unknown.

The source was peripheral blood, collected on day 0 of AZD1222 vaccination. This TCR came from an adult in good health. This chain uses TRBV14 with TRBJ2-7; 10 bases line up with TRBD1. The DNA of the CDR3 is TGTGCCAGCAGCCGACAGGGGGCTTACGAGCAGTACTTC. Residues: CASSRQGAYEQYF.